This entry lists 30 T cell receptor beta chains sequenced from one sample in a study of T cells in Graves' hyperthyroidism and ophthalmopathy. RNA transcripts served as the template for amplifying TCR beta CDR3 regions. When the TCR CDR3 underwent first-round RT-PCR, the HTBI primer set was used. TCRdb reprocessed the multiplex PCR reads via MiXCR and lists one record per CDR3 protein. The top ten hold approximately 30% of the sample, which has fewer than 400,000 distinct CDR3 sequences, more than 15% seen once. Sequencing used blood. The receptors were sampled from a woman aged 18-35 years with Graves' hyperthyroidism that later progressed to Graves' ophthalmopathy.

The chain couples TRBV4-2 to TRBJ2-1; 13 bases map to TRBD2. V was pared by 5 bases and J by 3 bases, with 4 bases of the junction left unmatched. The CDR3 extends over 16 amino acids. From germline, CDR1 is LGHNA and CDR2 YNFKEQ. The CDR3 nucleotides read TGTGCCAGCAGCAAACGACTAGCGGGAGGCTACAATGAGCAGTTCTTC. It encodes CASSKRLAGGYNEQFF.

Ten or more counts support this clonotype. This rearrangement joins TRBV28 to TRBJ1-1; 8 bases are a match to TRBD1. Losses at the gene ends were 5 bases for V and 1 base for J; bases not matched to a gene: 6. Germline assignment: CDR1 MDHEN and CDR2 SYDVKM. The CDR3 extends over 15 amino acids. CDR3 sequence (DNA): TGTGCCAGCAGTACCCGGGACAGGCCGAACACTGAAGCTTTCTTT. Translated: CASSTRDRPNTEAFF.

The chain carries TRBV3-2 and TRBJ2-7; the table gives TRBD2 as D, unverified against the DNA. TRBV3-2 is described as a pseudogene. The CDR3 extends over 18 amino acids. CDR3 residues: CASTQPGLAGVYQYEQYF. The CDR3 nucleotides are TGTGCCAGCACCCAACCGGGACTAGCGGGAGTCTACCAATACGAGCAGTACTTC.

There are a few counts of this clonotype. This sequence joins TRBV5-1 and TRBJ2-7; 8 nucleotides match TRBD2. The ends lost 1 base at V and 4 bases at J; junction bases unmatched: 7. The CDR3 loop spans 15 amino acids. Germline lookup yields CDR1 SGHRS and CDR2 YFSETQ. The CDR3 nucleotides are TGCGCCAGCAGCTTGTGGGCGGGAGGTGGTTACGAGCAGTACTTC. Translated, it gives CASSLWAGGGYEQYF. Full variable domain (rest looked up from reference TRBV5-1 and TRBJ2-7): KAGVTQTPRYLIKTRGQQVTLSCSPISGHRSVSWYQQTPGQGLQFLFEYFSETQRNKGNFPGRFSGRQFSNSRSEMNVSTLELGDSALYLCASSLWAGGGYEQYFGPGTRLTVT.

This clonotype showed up just a few times. CDR3 region: CSARDSGNGRYEQYF. Written as DNA, the CDR3 is TGCAGTGCTAGAGATTCGGGTAACGGGAGATACGAGCAGTACTTC. The chain uses TRBV20-1 and TRBJ2-7, with D perhaps TRBD2 (6 bases). This CDR3 comprises 15 residues. Germline values: CDR1 DFQATT, CDR2 SNEGSKA (reference sequence). The V gene lost 0 bases and the J gene lost 4 bases, with 16 bases spanning the gap.

This clonotype was seen repeatedly, ten times or more. V gene TRBV4-2 combines with J gene TRBJ2-3; D unresolved. Deletions cut 0 bases from V and 0 bases from J, with 4 bases between. The CDR3 loop spans 14 amino acids. Germline assignment: CDR1 LGHNA and CDR2 YNFKEQ. The CDR3 DNA sequence: TGTGCCAGCAGCCAAGATAGGAGCACAGATACGCAGTATTTT. This translates into CASSQDRSTDTQYF.

This clonotype was counted at least ten times. This chain uses TRBV5-1 with TRBJ2-5, with TRBD2 identical over 8 bases. With 4 bases clipped from V and 5 bases from J, the junction kept 7 bases outside the gene matches. CDR3 length: 14 amino acids. Germline V gene sequence: CDR1 SGHRS, CDR2 YFSETQ. The CDR3 nucleotides are TGCGCCAGCAGCCCCGGACTAGCTATGGAGACCCAGTACTTC. This codes for CASSPGLAMETQYF.

V and J are TRBV2 and TRBJ2-1; D is possibly TRBD2 (6 bases). CDR1 and CDR2 (germline): SNHLY, FYNNEI. The germline V and J ends were trimmed by 7 bases and 10 bases, with 14 bases remaining between them. The CDR3 runs 12 residues. The CDR3 protein is CASNRRGGEQFF. CDR3 DNA: TGTGCCAGCAATAGACGGGGAGGAGAGCAGTTCTTC.

The rearrangement uses TRBV19 and TRBJ1-6; 8 bases map to TRBD1. The CDR3 length is 16 residues. Germline CDR1 LNHDA, CDR2 SQIVND (reference sequence). Trimming took 6 bases from V and 10 from J; bases not matched to a gene: 14. The CDR3 bases are TGTGCCAGTAGCTACCTACAGGGGGACGGTGGGTCACCCCTCCACTTT. It is translated as CASSYLQGDGGSPLHF.

This clonotype was counted once. This chain uses TRBV20-1 with TRBJ2-1; 10 bases are shared with TRBD2. Germline CDR1 is DFQATT and CDR2 is SNEGSKA (reference sequence). The CDR3 is made up of 15 amino acids. The junction had 6 bases not matched to a gene; V was cut back by 3 bases and J by 4 bases. The CDR3 loop is CSASTELAGYNEQFF. DNA of the CDR3: TGCAGTGCTAGCACGGAACTAGCGGGATACAATGAGCAGTTCTTC.

At least ten counts were recorded for this clonotype. The chain employs TRBV7-2 and TRBJ2-7; 7 positions match TRBD1. This CDR3 is built from 13 residues. Trimming at V came to 2 bases and at J to 5 bases, leaving 3 bases not matched to a gene. CDR1 and CDR2 (germline): SGHTA, FQGNSA. DNA of the CDR3: TGTGCCAGCAGCTTATGGGACAGAAACGAGCAGTACTTC. Its translation is CASSLWDRNEQYF.

This clonotype came up many times. This chain uses TRBV7-9 with TRBJ2-1, with 12 bases aligning to TRBD2. The CDR3 consists of 15 residues. The ends lost 6 bases at V and 8 bases at J; junction bases unmatched: 8. Germline loops: CDR1 SEHNR, CDR2 FQNEAQ (reference sequence). Here the CDR3 reads CASRRPSGRAHEQFF. The CDR3 DNA reads as TGTGCCAGCAGACGTCCTAGCGGGAGGGCCCATGAGCAGTTCTTC.

This clonotype appeared many times. The chain joins TRBV6-1 to TRBJ1-2; 8 bases match TRBD1. Trimming cost V 5 bases and J 6 bases; bases outside gene matches: 11. The length of the CDR3 is 15 residues. CDR1 and CDR2 from the germline V gene are MNHNS and SASEGT. This CDR3 reads CASSQEGQGVNGYTF. The CDR3 DNA reads as TGTGCCAGCAGTCAAGAAGGACAGGGAGTAAATGGCTACACCTTC.

This clonotype was recorded a few times. The genes are TRBV4-1 and TRBJ2-7; 7 bases map to TRBD2. This CDR3 is built from 16 residues. The germline gives CDR1 MGHRA, CDR2 YSYEKL. The trim removed 1 base at V and 5 bases at J, leaving 11 bases unmatched. CDR3 region: CASSQASTSPLNEQYF. The CDR3 nucleotides are TGCGCCAGCAGCCAAGCCTCGACTAGCCCCCTCAACGAGCAGTACTTC.

Many counts were recorded for this clonotype. The V gene is TRBV7-9, the J gene TRBJ1-2, with TRBD1 matching over 7 bases. Germline V gene data show CDR1 as SEHNR and CDR2 as FQNEAQ (reference sequence). J gave up 5 bases and V 5 bases, and 8 bases lay outside the gene matches. The CDR3 sequence is 14 residues long. The CDR3 here is CASSLSGTAYGYTF. The CDR3 DNA sequence: TGTGCCAGCAGCCTTAGTGGGACAGCTTATGGCTACACCTTC.

This clonotype was detected ten times or more. This chain uses TRBV12-3 or TRBV12-4 with TRBJ2-1, with D perhaps matching TRBD1 (5 bases). Trimming took off 7 bases at V and 6 bases at J, with 25 bases between the two ends. The CDR3 is 17 amino acids. The CDR3 here is CASTPGASRSMVNEQFF. For the CDR3, the DNA is TGTGCCAGCACCCCTGGGGCTAGTCGTTCTATGGTCAATGAGCAGTTCTTC.

This clonotype has just a few counts. CDR3 loop: CASGLGGLAGGDSYNEQFF. For the CDR3, the DNA is TGTGCTAGTGGTTTGGGAGGACTAGCGGGAGGGGACTCCTACAATGAGCAGTTCTTC. The rearrangement uses TRBV12-5 and TRBJ2-1, with TRBD2 matching over 15 bases. The CDR3 is made up of 19 amino acids. Unmatched junction bases numbered 4, after V lost 1 base and J lost 0 bases. Per the germline V gene, CDR1 is LGHNT and CDR2 is FRNRAP.

This rearrangement joins TRBV7-9 to TRBJ2-3, with 15 bases lining up with TRBD2. CDR3 length equals 17 residues. Trimming cost V 8 bases and J 0 bases; bases outside gene matches: 6. Germline V gives CDR1 SEHNR, CDR2 FQNEAQ (reference sequence). The CDR3: CASAGLAGGVSTDTQYF. CDR3 nucleotide sequence: TGTGCCAGCGCCGGACTAGCGGGGGGGGTTAGCACAGATACGCAGTATTTT.

This clonotype occurred many times. This rearrangement joins TRBV2 to TRBJ2-1, with TRBD2 matching 9 bases. Losses at the gene ends were 8 bases for V and 4 bases for J; bases not matched to a gene: 3. The CDR3 has 13 residues. From germline, CDR1 is SNHLY and CDR2 FYNNEI. The CDR3 protein is CASLAGAYNEQFF. The DNA of the CDR3 is TGTGCCAGCTTAGCGGGAGCGTACAATGAGCAGTTCTTC.

V gene TRBV12-3 or TRBV12-4 combines with J gene TRBJ2-7; D uncertain. V dropped 2 bases and J dropped 0 bases, with 8 bases sitting between them. The CDR3 is 14 residues long. CDR3 protein: CASSLYVGSYEQYF. CDR3 bases: TGTGCCAGCAGTTTATACGTAGGCTCCTACGAGCAGTACTTC.

This chain joins TRBV20-1 and TRBJ1-5, with a possible D match to TRBD1 (5 bases). The germline gives CDR1 DFQATT, CDR2 SNEGSKA (reference sequence). Deletions cut 1 base from V and 4 bases from J, with 8 bases between. The CDR3 runs 13 residues. CDR3 nucleotide sequence: TGCAGTGCTAGAGCCAGGGATAATCAGCCCCAGCATTTT. It translates to CSARARDNQPQHF.

This clonotype was picked up many times. The rearrangement joins TRBV28 to TRBJ2-3, with 9 bases matching TRBD1. Germline V lookup: CDR1 MDHEN, CDR2 SYDVKM. The length of the CDR3 is 15 residues. The V gene end was trimmed by 5 bases and the J gene end by 4 bases; junction bases not matched to a gene: 7. In DNA, the CDR3 is TGTGCCAGCAGTGTACAGGGGGCTTTGGCAGATACGCAGTATTTT. Residues: CASSVQGALADTQYF.

This chain uses TRBV6-1 with TRBJ1-2; 10 bases align to TRBD1. Trimming at V came to 6 bases and at J to 8 bases, leaving 6 bases not matched to a gene. Germline V CDR1 and CDR2: MNHNS, SASEGT. This CDR3 region has 13 residues. CDR3 protein: CASSDRGPVGYTF. In DNA, the CDR3 is TGTGCCAGCAGCGACAGGGGGCCAGTCGGCTACACCTTC.

This clonotype has at least ten counts. This sequence joins TRBV2 and TRBJ1-5, with TRBD1 matching over 9 bases. CDR1 SNHLY and CDR2 FYNNEI come from the germline V gene. V was clipped by 6 bases and J by 6 bases; unmatched bases: 6. CDR3 length equals 14 residues. The CDR3 sequence is CASRETGGGQPQHF. CDR3 in DNA: TGTGCCAGCAGAGAAACAGGGGGCGGTCAGCCCCAGCATTTT.

Note on this clonotype: Lacking the conserved final phenylalanine or tryptophan, this CDR3 likely reflects a read error. The V gene is TRBV6-2 or TRBV6-3, the J gene TRBJ2-2; tentatively, D is TRBD1 (5 bases). This CDR3 region has 14 residues. Germline V gene lookup returns CDR1 MNHEY and CDR2 SVGEGT. The ends were cut back, 6 bases at V and 2 bases at J, with 10 bases in the middle. CDR3: CASSLTGNTGELFL. The CDR3 nucleotides read TGTGCCAGCAGCCTAACAGGAAACACCGGGGAGCTGTTTCTT.

The rearrangement joins TRBV20-1 to TRBJ1-1; D may be TRBD1 (6 bases). CDR3 length equals 14 residues. Between the trimmed V and J ends, which lost 5 bases and 1 base, there was a span of 14 bases. In germline, CDR1 is DFQATT, CDR2 SNEGSKA (reference sequence). In nucleotides, the CDR3 is TGCAGTGCTGTAATACAGGGCCGGAACACTGAAGCTTTCTTT. Amino acid sequence: CSAVIQGRNTEAFF.

This clonotype showed up just a few times. V gene TRBV20-1 combines with J gene TRBJ2-5; D call uncertain. With 4 bases removed from V and 0 bases from J, the gap between germline ends came to 12 bases. The CDR3 has 14 residues. Germline CDR1 and CDR2: DFQATT and SNEGSKA (reference sequence). CDR3 bases: TGCAGTGCTACGAACCCCCCAAACCAAGAGACCCAGTACTTC. Translated: CSATNPPNQETQYF.

In its sample, this clonotype was seen many times. This rearrangement joins TRBV6-5 to TRBJ1-2; possible D gene TRBD1, 6 bases. Per the germline V gene, CDR1 is MNHEY and CDR2 is SVGAGI. V was shortened by 2 bases and J by 4 bases, with 14 bases between the two germline ends. The CDR3 totals 15 residues. CDR3 DNA: TGTGCCAGCAGTTACACCGCGGGACAAATCTATGGCTACACCTTC. Translated: CASSYTAGQIYGYTF.

To note about this clonotype: This could be a read error, since a much larger clone is one nucleotide away. The V gene is TRBV20-1, the J gene TRBJ2-7, with 7 bases identical to TRBD2. Trimming removed 3 bases from V and 6 bases from J; junction bases left unmatched: 11. Per germline, CDR1 DFQATT and CDR2 SNEGSKA (reference sequence). The CDR3 sequence is 14 residues long. DNA for the CDR3: TGCAGTGCTAGTGGGGGGGAGGGCCGCTGCGAGCAGTACTTC. This encodes CSASGGEGRCEQYF.

Ten or more counts support this clonotype. The chain has TRBV11-2 and TRBJ2-3, with no clear D. From germline, CDR1 is SGHAT and CDR2 FQNNGV. Trimming stripped 6 bases from V and 6 bases from J, with 19 bases between. The CDR3 is 15 residues long. This CDR3 is CASRVGRFHVDTQYF. The CDR3 coding sequence is TGTGCCAGCAGGGTGGGCAGGTTCCACGTTGATACGCAGTATTTT.